The clone carrying this TCR beta chain occurred a few times. What was amplified from RNA transcripts were TCR beta CDR3 regions. With the HTBI primer set, the TCR CDR3 went through a first round of RT-PCR. TCRdb recomputed calls from the multiplex PCR reads with MiXCR, one row per CDR3 protein. The sample lists hundreds of thousands of distinct CDR3 sequences, just under 20% occurring once. The sample belongs to a study of T cells in Graves' hyperthyroidism and ophthalmopathy. This TCR was recovered from a middle-aged man with Graves' ophthalmopathy. Sample: blood.

CDR3 in amino acids: CASSYSLRGSSGANVLTF. The DNA for the CDR3 is TGTGCCAGCAGTTACTCGCTGCGGGGGAGCTCTGGGGCCAACGTCCTGACTTTC. The chain combines TRBV6-5 with TRBJ2-6; 7 bases align to TRBD2. From germline, CDR1 is MNHEY and CDR2 SVGAGI. CDR3 length: 18 residues. With V trimmed by 0 bases and J by 0 bases, 5 bases remained unmatched.